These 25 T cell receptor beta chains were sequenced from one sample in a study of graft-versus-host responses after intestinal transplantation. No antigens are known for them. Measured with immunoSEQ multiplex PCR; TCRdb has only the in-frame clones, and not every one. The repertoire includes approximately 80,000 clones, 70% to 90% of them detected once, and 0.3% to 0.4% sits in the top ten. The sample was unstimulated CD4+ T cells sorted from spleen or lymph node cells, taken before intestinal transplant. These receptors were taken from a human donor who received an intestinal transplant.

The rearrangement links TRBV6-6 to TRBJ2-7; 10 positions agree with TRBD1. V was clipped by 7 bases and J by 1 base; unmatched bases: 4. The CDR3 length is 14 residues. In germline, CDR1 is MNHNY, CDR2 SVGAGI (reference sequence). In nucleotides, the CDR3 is TGTGCCAGCACGGGGACAGGGGATTCCTACGAGCAGTACTTC. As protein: CASTGTGDSYEQYF.

In DNA form, the CDR3 reads TGTGCCAGCAGCCATAGACTAGCGGCTTACAATGAGCAGTTCTTC. Encoded protein: CASSHRLAAYNEQFF. V and J are TRBV7-8 and TRBJ2-1, with 9 bases matching TRBD2. The germline V gene encodes CDR1 SGHVS and CDR2 FQNEAQ. Trimming took 5 bases from V and 4 from J; bases not matched to a gene: 6. The CDR3 extends over 15 amino acids.

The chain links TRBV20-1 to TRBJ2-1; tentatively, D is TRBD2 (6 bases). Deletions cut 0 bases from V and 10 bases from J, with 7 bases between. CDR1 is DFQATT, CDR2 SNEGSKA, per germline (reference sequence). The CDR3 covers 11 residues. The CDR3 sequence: CSARDRGEQFF. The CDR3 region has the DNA TGCAGTGCTAGAGACCGGGGGGAGCAGTTCTTC.

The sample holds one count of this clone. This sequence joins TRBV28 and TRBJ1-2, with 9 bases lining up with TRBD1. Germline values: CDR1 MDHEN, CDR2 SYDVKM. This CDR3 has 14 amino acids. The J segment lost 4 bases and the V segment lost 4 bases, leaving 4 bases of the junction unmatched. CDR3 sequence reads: CASSYNRGPYGYTF. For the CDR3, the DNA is TGTGCCAGCAGTTATAACAGGGGGCCCTATGGCTACACCTTC.

CDR3 sequence reads: CASSLGPMDRAQYF. CDR3 nucleotide sequence: TGTGCCAGCAGTTTAGGACCGATGGACAGGGCCCAGTACTTC. The V call is TRBV27, the J call TRBJ2-5; 8 positions agree with TRBD1. CDR1 and CDR2 from the germline V gene are MNHEY and SMNVEV (reference sequence). The ends lost 2 bases at V and 9 bases at J; junction bases unmatched: 8. The CDR3 has 14 amino acids.

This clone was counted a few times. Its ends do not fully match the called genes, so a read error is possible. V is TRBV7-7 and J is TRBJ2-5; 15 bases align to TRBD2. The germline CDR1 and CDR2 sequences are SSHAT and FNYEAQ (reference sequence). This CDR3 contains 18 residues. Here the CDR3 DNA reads TGTGCTAGCAGCCCCCTCCTGGGACTAGCGGGGGGTGTGGAGACCCAGTACTTC. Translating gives CASSPLLGLAGGVETQYF. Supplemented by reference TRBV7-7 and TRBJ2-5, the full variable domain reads GAGVSQSPRYKVTKRGQDVTLRCDPISSHATLYWYQQALGQGPEFLTYFNYEAQPDKSGLPSDRFSAERPEGSISTLTIQRTEQRDSAMYRCASSPLLGLAGGVETQYFGPGTRLLVL.

The CDR3 DNA reads as TGTGCCAGCAGTTTATCGGGACAGGGGAATGAAAAACTGTTTTTT. This codes for CASSLSGQGNEKLFF. The chain joins TRBV27 to TRBJ1-4; 10 nucleotides align to TRBD1. Trimming removed 0 bases from V and 5 bases from J; junction bases left unmatched: 0. This CDR3 has 15 amino acids. Germline assignment: CDR1 MNHEY and CDR2 SMNVEV (reference sequence).

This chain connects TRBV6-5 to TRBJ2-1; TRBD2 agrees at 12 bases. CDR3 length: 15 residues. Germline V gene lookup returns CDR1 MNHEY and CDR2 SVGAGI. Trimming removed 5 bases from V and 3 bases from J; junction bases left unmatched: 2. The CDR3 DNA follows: TGTGCCAGCAGTCAACTAGCGGGGGGCTACAATGAGCAGTTCTTC. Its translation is CASSQLAGGYNEQFF.

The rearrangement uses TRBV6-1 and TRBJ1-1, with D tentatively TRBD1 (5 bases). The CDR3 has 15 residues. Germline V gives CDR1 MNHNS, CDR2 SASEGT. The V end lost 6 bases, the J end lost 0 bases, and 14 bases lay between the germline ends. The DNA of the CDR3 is TGTGCCAGCAGGAGGGACGGCGGGGTGAACACTGAAGCTTTCTTT. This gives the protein CASRRDGGVNTEAFF.

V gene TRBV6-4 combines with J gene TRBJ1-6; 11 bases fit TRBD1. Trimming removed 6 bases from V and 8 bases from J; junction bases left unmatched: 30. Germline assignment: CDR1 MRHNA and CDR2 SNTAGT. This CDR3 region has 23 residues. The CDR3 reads CASSDRDRGFFGGTKTRDSPLHF. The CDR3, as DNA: TGTGCCAGCAGCGACCGGGACAGGGGGTTCTTTGGAGGGACGAAGACTAGGGATTCACCCCTCCACTTT.

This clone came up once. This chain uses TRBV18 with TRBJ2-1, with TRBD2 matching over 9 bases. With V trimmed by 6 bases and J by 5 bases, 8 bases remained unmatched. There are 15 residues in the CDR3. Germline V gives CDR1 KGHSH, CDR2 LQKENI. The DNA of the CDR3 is TGTGCCAGCTCTCAATTAGCGGGAGTTGACAATGAGCAGTTCTTC. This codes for CASSQLAGVDNEQFF.

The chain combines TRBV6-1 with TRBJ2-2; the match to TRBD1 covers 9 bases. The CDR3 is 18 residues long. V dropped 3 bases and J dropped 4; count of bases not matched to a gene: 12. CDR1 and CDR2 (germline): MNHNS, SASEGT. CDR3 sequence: CASSDGTGIRSGTGELFF. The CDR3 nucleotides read TGTGCCAGCAGTGACGGGACAGGGATCCGAAGTGGCACCGGGGAGCTGTTTTTT.

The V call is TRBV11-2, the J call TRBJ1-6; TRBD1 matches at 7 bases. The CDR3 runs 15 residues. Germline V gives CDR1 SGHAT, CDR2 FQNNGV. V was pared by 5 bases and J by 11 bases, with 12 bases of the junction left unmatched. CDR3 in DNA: TGTGCCAGCAGCCTTCAGAGTGGAACAGGGGCACCCCTCCACTTT. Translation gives CASSLQSGTGAPLHF.

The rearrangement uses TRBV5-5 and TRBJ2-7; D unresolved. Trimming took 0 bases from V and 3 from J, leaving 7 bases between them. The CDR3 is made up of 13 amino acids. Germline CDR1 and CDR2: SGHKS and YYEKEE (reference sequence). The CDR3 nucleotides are TGTGCCAGCAGCTTGGGGCCAAACTACGAGCAGTACTTC. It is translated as CASSLGPNYEQYF.

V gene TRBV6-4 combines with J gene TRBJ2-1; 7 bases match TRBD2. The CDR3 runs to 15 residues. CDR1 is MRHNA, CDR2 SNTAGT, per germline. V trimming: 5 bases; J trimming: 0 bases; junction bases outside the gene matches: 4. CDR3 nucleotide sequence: TGTGCCAGCAGTCTACTAGCGAGCTCCTACAATGAGCAGTTCTTC. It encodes CASSLLASSYNEQFF.

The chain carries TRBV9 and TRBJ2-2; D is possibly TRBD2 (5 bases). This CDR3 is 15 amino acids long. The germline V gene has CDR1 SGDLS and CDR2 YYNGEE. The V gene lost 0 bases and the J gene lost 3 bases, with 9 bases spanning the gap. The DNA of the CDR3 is TGTGCCAGCAGCGTAGGCGGGTGGTACACCGGGGAGCTGTTTTTT. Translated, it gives CASSVGGWYTGELFF.

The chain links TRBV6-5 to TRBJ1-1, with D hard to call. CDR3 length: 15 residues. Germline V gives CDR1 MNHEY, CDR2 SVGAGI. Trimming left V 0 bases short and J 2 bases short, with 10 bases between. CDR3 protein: CASSYSGRYNTEAFF. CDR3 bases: TGTGCCAGCAGTTACTCCGGCAGGTACAACACTGAAGCTTTCTTT.

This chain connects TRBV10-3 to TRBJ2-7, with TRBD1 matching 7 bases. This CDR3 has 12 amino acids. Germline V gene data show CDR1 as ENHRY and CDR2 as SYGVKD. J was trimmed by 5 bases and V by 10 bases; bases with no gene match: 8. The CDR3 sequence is CATRMTGHEQYF. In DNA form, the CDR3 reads TGTGCCACCCGGATGACAGGGCACGAGCAGTACTTC.

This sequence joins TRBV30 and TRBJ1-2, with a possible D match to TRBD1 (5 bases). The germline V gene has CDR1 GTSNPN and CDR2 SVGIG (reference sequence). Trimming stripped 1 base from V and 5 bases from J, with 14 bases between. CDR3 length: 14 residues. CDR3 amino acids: CAWSDGRGLYGYTF. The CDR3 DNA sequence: TGTGCCTGGAGTGATGGAAGGGGATTATATGGCTACACCTTC.

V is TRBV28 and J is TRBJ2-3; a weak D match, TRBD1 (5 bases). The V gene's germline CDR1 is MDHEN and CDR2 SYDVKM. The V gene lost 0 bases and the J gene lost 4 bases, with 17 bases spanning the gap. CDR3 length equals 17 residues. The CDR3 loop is CASSLWGGMGQADTQYF. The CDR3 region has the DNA TGTGCCAGCAGTTTATGGGGTGGGATGGGGCAAGCAGATACGCAGTATTTT. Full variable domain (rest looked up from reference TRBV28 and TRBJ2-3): DVKVTQSSRYLVKRTGEKVFLECVQDMDHENMFWYRQDPGLGLRLIYFSYDVKMKEKGDIPEGYSVSREKKERFSLILESASTNQTSMYLCASSLWGGMGQADTQYFGPGTRLTVL.

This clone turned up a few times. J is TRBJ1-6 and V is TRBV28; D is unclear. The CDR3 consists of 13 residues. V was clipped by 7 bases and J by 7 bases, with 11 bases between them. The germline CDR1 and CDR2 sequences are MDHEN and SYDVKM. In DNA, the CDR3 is TGTGCCAGCACACGGCGAGGGAATTCACCCCTCCACTTT. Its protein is CASTRRGNSPLHF.

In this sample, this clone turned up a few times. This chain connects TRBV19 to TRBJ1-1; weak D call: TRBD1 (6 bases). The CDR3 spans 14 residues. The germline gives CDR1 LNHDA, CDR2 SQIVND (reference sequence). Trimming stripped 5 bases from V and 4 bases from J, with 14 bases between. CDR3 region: CASSLMRGRTEAFF. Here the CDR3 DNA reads TGTGCCAGTAGTTTGATGCGGGGGCGCACTGAAGCTTTCTTT.

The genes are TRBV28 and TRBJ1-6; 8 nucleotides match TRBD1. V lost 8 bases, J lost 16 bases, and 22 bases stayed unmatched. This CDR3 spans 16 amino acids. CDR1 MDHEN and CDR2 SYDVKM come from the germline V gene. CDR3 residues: CASYPGGARGSLGLHF. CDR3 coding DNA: TGTGCCAGCTATCCAGGGGGCGCGAGGGGCTCCTTAGGTCTCCACTTT.

CDR3 sequence (DNA): TGTGCCACCAGCAGGGGCCCAACCTACGAGCAGTACTTC. It codes for CATSRGPTYEQYF. V and J are TRBV15 and TRBJ2-7; D gene ambiguous. The V end was cut by 3 bases, the J end by 2 bases, with 8 bases between. CDR3 length: 13 amino acids. Germline V gene sequence: CDR1 LNHNV, CDR2 YYDKDF (reference sequence).

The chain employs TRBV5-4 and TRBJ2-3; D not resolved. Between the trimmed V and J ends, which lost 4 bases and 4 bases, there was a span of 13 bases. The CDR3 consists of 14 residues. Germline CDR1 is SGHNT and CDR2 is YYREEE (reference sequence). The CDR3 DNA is TGTGCCAGCAGCCCCGCACAGATAGCAGATACGCAGTATTTT. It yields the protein CASSPAQIADTQYF. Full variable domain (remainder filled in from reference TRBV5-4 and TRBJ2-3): ETGVTQSPTHLIKTRGQQVTLRCSSQSGHNTVSWYQQALGQGPQFIFQYYREEENGRGNFPPRFSGLQFPNYSSELNVNALELDDSALYLCASSPAQIADTQYFGPGTRLTVL.